This TCR beta chain appears in the sequencing data of a study of blood T cell repertoires in COVID-19. Study-level background: Acute and convalescent COVID-19 samples came from the United States, Italy and Spain. From T cells, B-cell-depleted T cells, or PBMCs came the material, which was cDNA or gDNA.

Authors' methods: Reference gene primer amplification in the assay estimated nucleated cell counts. Generated by immunoSEQ multiplex PCR, the TCRdb table keeps only in-frame clones and is missing some. The V and J calls and clone size are taken from that table; D and trimming were inferred from the DNA. The sample consists of 65,000 to 95,000 clones, approximately 90% of them appearing once. Trimming removed 6 bases from V and 8 bases from J, with 14 bases in between. The CDR3 spans 13 residues. In germline, CDR1 is MNHNY, CDR2 SVGAGI (reference sequence). Sequenced: peripheral blood. The chain joins TRBV6-6 to TRBJ2-1; D might be TRBD1 (6 bases). The sequence was obtained from a man over 45 with active COVID-19. CDR3 sequence reads: CASRATGWDEQFF. DNA for the CDR3: TGTGCCAGCAGAGCCACAGGGTGGGATGAGCAGTTCTTC.